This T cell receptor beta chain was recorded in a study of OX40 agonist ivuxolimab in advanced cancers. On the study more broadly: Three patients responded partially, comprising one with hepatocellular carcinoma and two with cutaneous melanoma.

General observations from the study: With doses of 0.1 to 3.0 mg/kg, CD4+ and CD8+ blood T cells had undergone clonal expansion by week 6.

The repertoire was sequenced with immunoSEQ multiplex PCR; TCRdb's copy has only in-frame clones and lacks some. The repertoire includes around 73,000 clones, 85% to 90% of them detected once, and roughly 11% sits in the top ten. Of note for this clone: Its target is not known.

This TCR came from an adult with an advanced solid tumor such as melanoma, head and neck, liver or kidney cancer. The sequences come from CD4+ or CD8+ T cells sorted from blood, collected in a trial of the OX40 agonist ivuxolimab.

The CDR3 protein is CASSDRDRNYEQYF. CDR3 nucleotides: TGTGCCAGCAGTGACCGGGACAGGAACTACGAGCAGTACTTC. The V gene is TRBV2, the J gene TRBJ2-7; 8 positions agree with TRBD1. Looked up from germline, CDR1 is SNHLY and CDR2 is FYNNEI. J gave up 3 bases and V 3 bases, and 4 bases lay outside the gene matches. The CDR3 contains 14 residues.